This T cell receptor beta chain was recovered during a study of shared clonotypes between healthy human individuals. Study findings and constraints: Several donors showed sharing of roughly 5% of naive CD4 clonotypes. Rarefaction analysis demonstrated incomplete sorted-subset sequencing notwithstanding large depth.

Evenly divided among several immunoSEQ plates was the genomic DNA of each subset. Profiling relied on immunoSEQ multiplex PCR, and the TCRdb table lists in-frame clones only, not all of them. Of about 650,000 clones in the sample, 95% were seen once. Terminally differentiated effector memory CD45RA+ cells were excluded by CCR7 positive selection of CD45RO-negative cells. As for this clone: Antigen specificity is unknown.

V lost 0 bases, J lost 2 bases, and 11 bases stayed unmatched. The CDR3 length is 18 residues. Germline V gene data show CDR1 as SGHNT and CDR2 as YYREEE (reference sequence). The sequence derives from a woman aged 30 to 39 in good health. Specimen: naive CD8+ T cells sorted from blood. The V gene is TRBV5-4, the J gene TRBJ2-3; TRBD2 agrees at 8 bases. The CDR3 DNA sequence: TGTGCCAGCAGCTTGGGGGGGAGACTAGCGCTCCACACAGATACGCAGTATTTT. Amino acid sequence: CASSLGGRLALHTDTQYF.